This T cell receptor (beta chain) was obtained from a study of CD8+ T cells in alopecia areata. The CDR3 is 11 amino acids. Germline CDR1 is SGHDN and CDR2 is FVKESK. Trimming stripped 4 bases from V and 5 bases from J, with 5 bases between. Extraction and reverse transcription of RNA yielded cDNA as the sequencing template. Profiling relied on immunoSEQ multiplex PCR, and the TCRdb table lists in-frame clones only, not all of them. The sample shows fewer than 250,000 clones, 35% to 40% of them seen only once. Treatment denoted: oral pan-JAK inhibitor, 5-10 mg twice daily. This clone was detected a few times. Antigen specificity is unknown. Study outcomes and limitations: An increase in clonality over normal scalp was evident in lesional scalp, especially alopecia totalis/universalis.

This TCR was recovered from a human donor with alopecia areata. The specimen was CD4+ T cells sorted from blood, collected between weeks 30 and 35, from a patient treated with tofacitinib. This chain uses TRBV14 with TRBJ2-5, with D unclear. In nucleotides, the CDR3 is TGTGCCAGCAGCCTCGGGGAGACCCAGTACTTC. It translates to CASSLGETQYF.